This T cell receptor beta chain was documented in a study of blood T cells in healthy people across ages. A J-beta primer mix and a sample-barcoded 5' primer were used in a second PCR of roughly 6 to 12 cycles. TCRdb analysed the 5' RACE reads with MiXCR anew, one entry per CDR3 protein. The table shows 1,800,000 or so distinct CDR3 sequences, with about 39% occurring only once. This clonotype was recorded a few times. The specimen was blood. The sequence came from a human donor in good health.

The CDR3 is CASSGQSNQPQHF. CDR3 coding DNA: TGTGCCAGCAGCGGACAGAGCAATCAGCCCCAGCATTTT. The V call is TRBV12-3 or TRBV12-4, the J call TRBJ1-5, with TRBD1 as a possible D gene (6 bases). Trimming cost V 6 bases and J 1 base, with 7 bases left between them. The CDR3 extends over 13 amino acids.